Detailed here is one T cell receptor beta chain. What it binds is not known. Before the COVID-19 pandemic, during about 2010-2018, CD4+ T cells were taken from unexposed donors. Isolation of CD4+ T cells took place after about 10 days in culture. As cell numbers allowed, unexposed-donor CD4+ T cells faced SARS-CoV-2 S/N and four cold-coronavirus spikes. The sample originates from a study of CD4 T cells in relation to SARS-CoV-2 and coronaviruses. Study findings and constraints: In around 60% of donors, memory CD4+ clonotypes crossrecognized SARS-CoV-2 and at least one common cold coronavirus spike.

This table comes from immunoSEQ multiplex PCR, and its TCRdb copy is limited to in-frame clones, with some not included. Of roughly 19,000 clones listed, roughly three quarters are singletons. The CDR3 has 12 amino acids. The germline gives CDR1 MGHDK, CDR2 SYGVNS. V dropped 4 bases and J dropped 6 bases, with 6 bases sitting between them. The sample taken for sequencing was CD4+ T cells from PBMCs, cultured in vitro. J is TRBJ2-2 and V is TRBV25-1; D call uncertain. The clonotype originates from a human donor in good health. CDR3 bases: TGTGCCAGCAGTGGCCCACCCGGGGAGCTGTTTTTT. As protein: CASSGPPGELFF.